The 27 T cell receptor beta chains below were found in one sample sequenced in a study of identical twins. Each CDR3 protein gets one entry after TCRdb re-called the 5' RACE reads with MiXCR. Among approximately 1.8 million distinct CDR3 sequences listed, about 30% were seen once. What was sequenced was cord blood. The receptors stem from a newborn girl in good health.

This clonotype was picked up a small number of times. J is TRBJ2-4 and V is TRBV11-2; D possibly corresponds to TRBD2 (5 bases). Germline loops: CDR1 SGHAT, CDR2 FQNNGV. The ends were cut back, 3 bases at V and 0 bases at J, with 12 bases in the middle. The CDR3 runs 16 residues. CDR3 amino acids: CASSFTSRIAKNIQYF. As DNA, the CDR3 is TGTGCCAGCAGCTTCACTAGTCGGATAGCCAAAAACATTCAGTACTTC.

This chain's CDR3 is CASSLAGGAAKNIQYF. The CDR3 coding sequence is TGTGCCAGCAGCTTAGCAGGGGGCGCAGCCAAAAACATTCAGTACTTC. This rearrangement joins TRBV7-2 to TRBJ2-4; 7 bases match TRBD1. The CDR3 length is 16 residues. V dropped 0 bases and J dropped 0; count of bases not matched to a gene: 2. CDR1 and CDR2 (germline): SGHTA, FQGNSA. The entire variable domain, with the rest obtained from reference TRBV7-2 and TRBJ2-4, is as follows: GAGVSQSPSNKVTEKGKDVELRCDPISGHTALYWYRQSLGQGLEFLIYFQGNSAPDKSGLPSDRFSAERTGGSVSTLTIQRTQQEDSAVYLCASSLAGGAAKNIQYFGAGTRLSVL.

In DNA, the CDR3 is TGTGCCACCAGTGATTTTAAGCACTCCTCCTACAATGAGCAGTTCTTC. It is translated as CATSDFKHSSYNEQFF. J is TRBJ2-1 and V is TRBV24-1; D uncertain. Germline CDR1 is KGHDR and CDR2 is SFDVKD. The CDR3 contains 16 residues. The V gene lost 1 base and the J gene lost 0 bases, with 9 bases spanning the gap.

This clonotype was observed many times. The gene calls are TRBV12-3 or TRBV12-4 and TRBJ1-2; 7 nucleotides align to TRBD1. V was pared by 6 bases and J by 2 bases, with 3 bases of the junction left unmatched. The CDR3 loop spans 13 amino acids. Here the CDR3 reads CASRLDRNYGYTF. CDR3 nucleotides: TGTGCCAGCAGGCTGGACAGGAACTATGGCTACACCTTC.

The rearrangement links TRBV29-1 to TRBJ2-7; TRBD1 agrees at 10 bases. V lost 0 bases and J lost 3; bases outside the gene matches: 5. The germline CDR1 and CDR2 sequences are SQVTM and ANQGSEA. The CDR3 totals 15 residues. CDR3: CSVEDGGDRGYEQYF. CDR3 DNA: TGCAGCGTTGAAGATGGGGGGGACAGGGGCTACGAGCAGTACTTC.

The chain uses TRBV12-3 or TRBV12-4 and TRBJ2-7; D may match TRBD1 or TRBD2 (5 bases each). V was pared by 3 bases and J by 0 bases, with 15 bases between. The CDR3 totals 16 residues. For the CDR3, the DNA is TGTGCCAGCAGTTTCGAGGGACGGCTGAACTCCTACGAGCAGTACTTC. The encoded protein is CASSFEGRLNSYEQYF.

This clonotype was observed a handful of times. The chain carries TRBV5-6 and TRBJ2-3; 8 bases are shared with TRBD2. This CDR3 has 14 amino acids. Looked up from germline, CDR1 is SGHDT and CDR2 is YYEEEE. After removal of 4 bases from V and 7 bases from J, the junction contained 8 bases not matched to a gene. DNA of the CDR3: TGTGCCAGCAGCGCTTCCGGGACTAGATATACGCAGTATTTT. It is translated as CASSASGTRYTQYF.

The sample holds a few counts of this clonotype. The CDR3 region is CSVRGQGGNTEAFF. The CDR3, as DNA: TGCAGCGTTCGGGGGCAGGGTGGGAACACTGAAGCTTTCTTT. V gene TRBV29-1 combines with J gene TRBJ1-1; D might be TRBD1 (6 bases). V shed 5 bases and J shed 1 base, with 14 bases lying between them. Germline V gives CDR1 SQVTM, CDR2 ANQGSEA. The CDR3 loop spans 14 amino acids.

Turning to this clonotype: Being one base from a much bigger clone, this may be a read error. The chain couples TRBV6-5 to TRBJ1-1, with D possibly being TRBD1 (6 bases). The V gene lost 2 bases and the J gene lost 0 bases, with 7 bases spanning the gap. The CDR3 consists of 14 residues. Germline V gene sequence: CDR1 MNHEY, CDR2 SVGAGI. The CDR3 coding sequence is TGTGCCAGCAGTTACGACAGGATGAACACTGAAGCTTTCTTT. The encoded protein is CASSYDRMNTEAFF.

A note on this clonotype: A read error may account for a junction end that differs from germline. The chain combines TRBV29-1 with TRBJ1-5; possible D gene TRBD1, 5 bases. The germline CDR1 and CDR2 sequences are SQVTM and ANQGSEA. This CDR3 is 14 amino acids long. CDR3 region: CSVATGISHQPQHF. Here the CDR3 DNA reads TGCAGCGTTGCTACAGGAATTAGCCATCAGCCCCAGCATTTT.

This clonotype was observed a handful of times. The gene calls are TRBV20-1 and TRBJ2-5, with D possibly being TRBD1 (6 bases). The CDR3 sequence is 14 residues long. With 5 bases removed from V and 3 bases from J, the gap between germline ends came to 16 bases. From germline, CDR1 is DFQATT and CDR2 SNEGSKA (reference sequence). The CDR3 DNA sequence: TGCAGTGCTCCCCGGGACATACCGAAAGAGACCCAGTACTTC. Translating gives CSAPRDIPKETQYF.

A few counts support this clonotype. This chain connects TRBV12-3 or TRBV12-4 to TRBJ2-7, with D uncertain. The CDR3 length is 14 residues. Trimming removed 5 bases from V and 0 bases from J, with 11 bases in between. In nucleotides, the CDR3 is TGTGCCAGCAGTAGGACCCTCAGCTCCTACGAGCAGTACTTC. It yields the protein CASSRTLSSYEQYF.

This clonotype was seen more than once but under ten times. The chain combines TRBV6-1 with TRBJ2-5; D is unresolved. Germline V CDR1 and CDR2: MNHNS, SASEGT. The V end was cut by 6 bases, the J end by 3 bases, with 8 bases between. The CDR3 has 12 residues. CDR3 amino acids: CASRFQKETQYF. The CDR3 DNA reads TGTGCCAGCAGGTTCCAGAAAGAGACCCAGTACTTC.

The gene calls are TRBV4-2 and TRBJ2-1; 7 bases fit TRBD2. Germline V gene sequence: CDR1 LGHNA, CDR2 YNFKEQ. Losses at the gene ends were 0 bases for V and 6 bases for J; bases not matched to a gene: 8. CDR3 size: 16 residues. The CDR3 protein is CASSQDLRERINEQFF. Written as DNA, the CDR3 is TGTGCCAGCAGCCAAGATTTGCGGGAGCGGATCAATGAGCAGTTCTTC.

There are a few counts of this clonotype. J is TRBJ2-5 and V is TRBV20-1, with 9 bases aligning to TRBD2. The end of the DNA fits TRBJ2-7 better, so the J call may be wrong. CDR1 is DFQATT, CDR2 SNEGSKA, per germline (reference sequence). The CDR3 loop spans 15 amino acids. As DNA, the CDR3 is TGCAGTGCTGGGGTTAGCGGGAGCCCGCTTTACGAGCAGTACTTC. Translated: CSAGVSGSPLYEQYF.

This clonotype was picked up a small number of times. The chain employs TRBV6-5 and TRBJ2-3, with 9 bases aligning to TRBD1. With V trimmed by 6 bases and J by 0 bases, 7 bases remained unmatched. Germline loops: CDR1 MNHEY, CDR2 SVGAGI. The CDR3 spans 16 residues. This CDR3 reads CASSYLTGGSTDTQYF. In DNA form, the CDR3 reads TGTGCCAGCAGCTACCTCACAGGGGGCAGCACAGATACGCAGTATTTT.

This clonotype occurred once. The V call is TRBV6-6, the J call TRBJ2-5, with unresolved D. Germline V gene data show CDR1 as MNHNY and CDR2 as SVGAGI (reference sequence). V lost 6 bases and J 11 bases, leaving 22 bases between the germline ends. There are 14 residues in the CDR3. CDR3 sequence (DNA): TGTGCCAGCAGAGCCCCGGACCTGAGGAATGAGCAGTACTTC. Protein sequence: CASRAPDLRNEQYF.

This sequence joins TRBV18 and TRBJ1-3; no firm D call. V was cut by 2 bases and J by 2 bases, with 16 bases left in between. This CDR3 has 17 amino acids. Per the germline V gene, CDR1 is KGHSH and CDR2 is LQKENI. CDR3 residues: CASSPWADALPGNTIYF. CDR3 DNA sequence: TGTGCCAGCTCACCATGGGCTGACGCCCTACCTGGAAACACCATATATTTT.

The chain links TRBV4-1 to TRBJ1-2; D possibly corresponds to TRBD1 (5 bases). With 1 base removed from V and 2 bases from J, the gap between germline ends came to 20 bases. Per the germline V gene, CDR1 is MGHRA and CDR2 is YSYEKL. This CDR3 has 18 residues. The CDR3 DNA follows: TGCGCCAGCAGCCAAGCGAAGGAGCAGTACCGGGACAACTATGGCTACACCTTC. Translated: CASSQAKEQYRDNYGYTF.

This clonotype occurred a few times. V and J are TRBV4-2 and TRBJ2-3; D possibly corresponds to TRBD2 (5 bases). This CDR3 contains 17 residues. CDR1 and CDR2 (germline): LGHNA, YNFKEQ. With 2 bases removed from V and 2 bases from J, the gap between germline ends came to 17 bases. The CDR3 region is CASSQLMERLSTDTQYF. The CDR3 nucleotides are TGTGCCAGCAGCCAACTTATGGAGCGGCTCTCCACAGATACGCAGTATTTT.

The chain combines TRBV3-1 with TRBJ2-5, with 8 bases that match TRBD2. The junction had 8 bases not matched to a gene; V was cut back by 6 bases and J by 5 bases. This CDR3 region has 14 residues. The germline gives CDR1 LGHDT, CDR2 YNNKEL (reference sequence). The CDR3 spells CASSSDSGDETQYF. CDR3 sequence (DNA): TGTGCCAGCAGTTCCGATAGCGGGGACGAGACCCAGTACTTC.

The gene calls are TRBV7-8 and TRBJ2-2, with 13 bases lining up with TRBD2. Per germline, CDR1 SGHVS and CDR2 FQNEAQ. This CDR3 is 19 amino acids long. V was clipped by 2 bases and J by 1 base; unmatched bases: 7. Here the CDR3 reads CASSLQPGTSGVNTGELFF. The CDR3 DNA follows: TGTGCCAGCAGCTTACAACCCGGGACTAGCGGGGTGAACACCGGGGAGCTGTTTTTT.

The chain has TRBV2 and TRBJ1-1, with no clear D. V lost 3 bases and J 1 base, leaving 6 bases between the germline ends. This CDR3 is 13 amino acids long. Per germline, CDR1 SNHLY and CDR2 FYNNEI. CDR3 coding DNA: TGTGCCAGCAGTGAGACGGCGAACACTGAAGCTTTCTTT. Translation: CASSETANTEAFF.

The CDR3 protein is CSARDGQANTGELFF. Here the CDR3 DNA reads TGCAGTGCTAGAGATGGGCAGGCGAACACCGGGGAGCTGTTTTTT. This rearrangement joins TRBV20-1 to TRBJ2-2, with D uncertain. Between the trimmed V and J ends, which lost 0 bases and 0 bases, there was a span of 8 bases. Germline values: CDR1 DFQATT, CDR2 SNEGSKA (reference sequence). The CDR3 has 15 amino acids.

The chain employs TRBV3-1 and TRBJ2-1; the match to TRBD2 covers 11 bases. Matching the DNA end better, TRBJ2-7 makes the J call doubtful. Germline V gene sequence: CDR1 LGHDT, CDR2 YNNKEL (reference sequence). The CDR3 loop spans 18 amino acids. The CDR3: CASSQVTSGAASYNEQYF. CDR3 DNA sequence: TGTGCCAGCAGCCAGGTGACTAGCGGGGCCGCCTCCTACAATGAGCAGTACTTC.

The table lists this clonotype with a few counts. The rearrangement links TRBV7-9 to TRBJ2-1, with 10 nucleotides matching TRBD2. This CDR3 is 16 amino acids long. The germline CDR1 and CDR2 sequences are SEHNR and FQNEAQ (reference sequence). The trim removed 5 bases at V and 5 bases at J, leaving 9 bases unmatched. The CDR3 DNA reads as TGTGCCAGCAGCCCAGAGCCTAGCGGGAGCCACAATGAGCAGTTCTTC. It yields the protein CASSPEPSGSHNEQFF. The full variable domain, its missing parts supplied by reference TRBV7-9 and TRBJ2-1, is DTGVSQNPRHKITKRGQNVTFRCDPISEHNRLYWYRQTLGQGPEFLTYFQNEAQLEKSRLLSDRFSAERPKGSFSTLEIQRTEQGDSAMYLCASSPEPSGSHNEQFFGPGTRLTVL.

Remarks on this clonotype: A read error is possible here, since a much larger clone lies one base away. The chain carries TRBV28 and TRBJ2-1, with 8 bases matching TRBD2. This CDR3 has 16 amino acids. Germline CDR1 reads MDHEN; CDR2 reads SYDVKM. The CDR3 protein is CASSPIAGSSYNEQLF. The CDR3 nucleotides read TGTGCCAGCAGTCCAATAGCGGGGAGCTCCTACAATGAGCAGTTATTC.